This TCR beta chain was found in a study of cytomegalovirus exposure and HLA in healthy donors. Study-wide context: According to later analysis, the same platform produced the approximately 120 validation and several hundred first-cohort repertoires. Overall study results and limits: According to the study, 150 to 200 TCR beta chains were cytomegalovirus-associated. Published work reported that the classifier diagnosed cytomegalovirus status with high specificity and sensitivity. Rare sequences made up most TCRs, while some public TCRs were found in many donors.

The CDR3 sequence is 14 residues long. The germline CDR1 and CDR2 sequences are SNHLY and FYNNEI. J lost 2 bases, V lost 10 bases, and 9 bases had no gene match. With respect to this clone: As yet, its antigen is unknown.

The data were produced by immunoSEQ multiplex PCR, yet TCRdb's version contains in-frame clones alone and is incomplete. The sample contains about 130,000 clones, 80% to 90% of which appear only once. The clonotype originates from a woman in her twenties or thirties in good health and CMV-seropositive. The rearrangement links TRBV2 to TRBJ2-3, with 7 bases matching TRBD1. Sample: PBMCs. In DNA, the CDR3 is TGTGCCACCTGGGACAGAGGATTCACAGATACGCAGTATTTT. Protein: CATWDRGFTDTQYF. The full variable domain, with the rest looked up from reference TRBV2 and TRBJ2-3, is EPEVTQTPSHQVTQMGQEVILRCVPISNHLYFYWYRQILGQKVEFLVSFYNNEISEKSEIFDDQFSVERPDGSNFTLKIRSTKLEDSAMYFCATWDRGFTDTQYFGPGTRLTVL.